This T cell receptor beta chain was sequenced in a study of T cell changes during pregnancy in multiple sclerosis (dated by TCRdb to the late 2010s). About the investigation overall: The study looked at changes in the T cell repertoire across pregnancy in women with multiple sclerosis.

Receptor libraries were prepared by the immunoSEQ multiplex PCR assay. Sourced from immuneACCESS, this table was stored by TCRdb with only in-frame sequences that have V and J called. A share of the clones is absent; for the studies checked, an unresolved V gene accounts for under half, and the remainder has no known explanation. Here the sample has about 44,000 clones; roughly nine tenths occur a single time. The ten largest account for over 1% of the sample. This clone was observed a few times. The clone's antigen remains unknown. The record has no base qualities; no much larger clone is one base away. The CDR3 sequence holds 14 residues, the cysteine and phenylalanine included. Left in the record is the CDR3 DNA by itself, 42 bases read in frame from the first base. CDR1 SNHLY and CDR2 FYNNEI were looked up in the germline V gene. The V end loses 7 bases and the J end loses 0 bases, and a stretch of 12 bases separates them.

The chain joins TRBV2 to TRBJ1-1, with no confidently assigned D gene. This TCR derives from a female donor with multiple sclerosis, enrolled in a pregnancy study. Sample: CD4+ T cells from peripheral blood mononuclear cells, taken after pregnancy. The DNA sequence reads TGTGCCAGCACGTTAGCCCTTTTGAACACTGAAGCTTTCTTT. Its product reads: CASTLALLNTEAFF.